The entry that follows covers one T cell receptor (beta chain) sequence. RNA totalling about 0.45 to 1 ug underwent reverse transcription with random hexamers. immunoSEQ multiplex PCR amplified TCR beta CDR3 across 54 Vbeta, 13 Jbeta. TCRdb analysed the immunoSEQ multiplex PCR reads with MiXCR anew, one entry per CDR3 protein. The table records about 160,000 distinct CDR3 sequences, just under 95% of them present only once. The entry originates in a study of CD8 T cells in Susac syndrome. TCR beta sequencing covered blood CD8+ and CD4+ T cells. V trimming: 1 base; J trimming: 7 bases; junction bases outside the gene matches: 6. Germline lookup yields CDR1 SGHNT and CDR2 YYREEE (reference sequence). The CDR3 covers 15 residues.

The sample consisted of CD4+ T cells from PBMCs. The sequence was obtained from a human donor in good health. The chain recombines TRBV5-4 with TRBJ2-1; 9 bases match TRBD2. The DNA for the CDR3 is TGTGCCAGCAGCTTGACCCTAGCGGGGTTGAATGAGCAGTTCTTC. This encodes CASSLTLAGLNEQFF.